These 16 T cell receptor beta chains share one sample of origin, sequenced in a study of T-cell reconstitution after alpha-beta-depleted transplantation in children (TCRdb year 2016). Libraries were prepared through PCR. The reads were generated on an Illumina HiSeq 2500. To normalize quantification of the TCRbeta repertoire, the TCR libraries were built with molecular barcoding that relied on unique molecular identifiers. The public reads were reprocessed in TCRdb via fastp at Q25 and MiXCR, keeping in-frame beta chains. For every CDR3 protein sequence, its rows merge into one entry that carries the most common genes and DNA. The sample has roughly 500,000 distinct CDR3 sequences on record, about an eighth of them singletons. About 6% of the sample is taken by the ten largest. The sequences come from PBMCs from the stem cell graft donor, collected from the stem cell graft. All receptors come from a human donor who donated a stem cell graft to a child with combined immunodeficiency.

A few counts support this clonotype. The chain is built from TRBV12-3 or TRBV12-4 and TRBJ2-1; D may be TRBD1 (8 bases). This CDR3 contains 19 residues. V was trimmed by 6 bases and J by 0 bases, leaving 24 bases between them. The CDR3 DNA is TGTGCCAGCAGCCCCTCAGGGGGCCTCCAGCGGGGCTCCTACAATGAGCAGTTCTTC. Protein sequence: CASSPSGGLQRGSYNEQFF.

The chain couples TRBV20-1 to TRBJ2-7; 8 positions agree with TRBD2. There are 12 residues in the CDR3. Per the germline V gene, CDR1 is DFQATT and CDR2 is SNEGSKA (reference sequence). With V trimmed by 4 bases and J by 4 bases, 3 bases remained unmatched. The DNA of the CDR3 is TGCAGTGCTATCGGGGGGGGTTACGAGCAGTACTTC. Translating it yields CSAIGGGYEQYF.

Only a few counts were recorded for this clonotype. This chain joins TRBV5-1 and TRBJ2-6; TRBD1 agrees at 10 bases. The CDR3 is 16 amino acids. Germline V lookup: CDR1 SGHRS, CDR2 YFSETQ. V dropped 10 bases and J dropped 2; count of bases not matched to a gene: 9. CDR3 nucleotide sequence: TGCGCCTCGTCCGGGACAGGGGTGACTGGGGCCAACGTCCTGACTTTC. This translates into CASSGTGVTGANVLTF.

With regard to this clonotype: The CDR3 ends on some other residue instead of the conserved phenylalanine or tryptophan, so this is likely a read error. V gene TRBV12-3 or TRBV12-4 combines with J gene TRBJ1-5; the match to TRBD1 covers 8 bases. J gave up 7 bases and V 5 bases, and 4 bases lay outside the gene matches. CDR3 length: 13 residues. The CDR3 sequence is CASSVRGHQPQHS. The CDR3 DNA follows: TGTGCCAGCAGTGTCAGGGGGCACCAGCCCCAGCATTCT.

This clonotype occurred many times. The rearrangement uses TRBV10-3 and TRBJ1-1; D gene uncertain. Germline assignment: CDR1 ENHRY and CDR2 SYGVKD. V was trimmed by 6 bases and J by 1 base, leaving 12 bases between them. This CDR3 is 14 amino acids long. In nucleotides, the CDR3 is TGTGCCATCAGCTATAGACCCAGGAACACTGAAGCTTTCTTT. Residues: CAISYRPRNTEAFF.

This clonotype has only a few counts. The gene calls are TRBV29-1 and TRBJ2-1; 9 nucleotides align to TRBD1. With 6 bases clipped from V and 8 bases from J, the junction kept 8 bases outside the gene matches. The CDR3 runs 13 residues. Germline CDR1 reads SQVTM; CDR2 reads ANQGSEA. CDR3 nucleotides: TGCAGCGTGGGGACAGGGTCAGTGTATGAGCAGTTCTTC. As protein: CSVGTGSVYEQFF.

This clonotype was recorded a few times. The V and J genes are TRBV5-1 and TRBJ2-1, with TRBD1 matching over 11 bases. This CDR3 spans 15 amino acids. J gave up 8 bases and V 4 bases, and 8 bases lay outside the gene matches. Germline CDR1 SGHRS, CDR2 YFSETQ. In DNA, the CDR3 is TGCGCCAGCAGCCAAGGACAGGGGGCTCACGATGAGCAGTTCTTC. Residues: CASSQGQGAHDEQFF.

This clonotype was seen a few times. J is TRBJ2-2 and V is TRBV24-1; 7 nucleotides line up with TRBD1. The CDR3 totals 14 residues. Trimming took 5 bases from V and 7 from J; bases not matched to a gene: 6. Germline V gene sequence: CDR1 KGHDR, CDR2 SFDVKD. For the CDR3, the DNA is TGTGCCACCAGTGGTGGCACAGGGGTCGGGGAGCTGTTTTTT. This translates into CATSGGTGVGELFF.

This chain joins TRBV9 and TRBJ2-7; D is uncertain. Trimming stripped 1 base from V and 0 bases from J, with 5 bases between. Per the germline V gene, CDR1 is SGDLS and CDR2 is YYNGEE. The CDR3 loop spans 13 amino acids. In DNA, the CDR3 is TGTGCCAGCAGCGTAAAGGGCTCCTACGAGCAGTACTTC. Amino acids: CASSVKGSYEQYF.

This chain links TRBV7-8 with TRBJ2-7, with 8 positions matching TRBD1. Per germline, CDR1 SGHVS and CDR2 FQNEAQ. V lost 5 bases, J lost 2 bases, and 5 bases stayed unmatched. The CDR3 loop spans 14 amino acids. CDR3 bases: TGTGCCAGCAGCGATGCCAGGGGGCCCTACGAGCAGTACTTC. It yields the protein CASSDARGPYEQYF.

This clonotype was seen at least ten times. The CDR3 bases are TGTGCCAGCAGCCCGGCCGGGGGGTACAATGAGCAGTTCTTC. Amino acid sequence: CASSPAGGYNEQFF. The J gene is TRBJ2-1, the V gene TRBV9; TRBD2 matches at 7 bases. This CDR3 is built from 14 residues. The ends lost 4 bases at V and 4 bases at J; junction bases unmatched: 5. Looked up from germline, CDR1 is SGDLS and CDR2 is YYNGEE.

This clonotype was seen repeatedly, ten times or more. V is TRBV27 and J is TRBJ2-3; 9 bases align to TRBD1. Germline V gene lookup returns CDR1 MNHEY and CDR2 SMNVEV (reference sequence). V shed 2 bases, J shed 2 bases, and the junction held 2 bases outside the gene matches. The CDR3 is 15 residues long. The DNA for the CDR3 is TGTGCCAGCAGTTTAAACAGGGGGCCCACAGATACGCAGTATTTT. It encodes CASSLNRGPTDTQYF.

In this sample, this clonotype turned up many times. The gene calls are TRBV6-1 and TRBJ2-7; 8 nucleotides match TRBD1. The CDR3 runs to 14 residues. Unmatched junction bases numbered 6, after V lost 6 bases and J lost 2 bases. In germline, CDR1 is MNHNS, CDR2 SASEGT. CDR3 DNA sequence: TGTGCCAGCAGCTCAGACAGGGGCCCCTACGAGCAGTACTTC. Translated, it gives CASSSDRGPYEQYF.

The rearrangement links TRBV10-3 to TRBJ1-6, with a possible D match to TRBD1 (6 bases). Per the germline V gene, CDR1 is ENHRY and CDR2 is SYGVKD. This CDR3 contains 13 residues. Trimming pared 10 bases from V and 13 bases from J, leaving 20 bases between. The CDR3 loop reads CASRQDELRPLHF. CDR3 coding DNA: TGTGCCAGCCGACAGGACGAGTTGCGGCCCCTCCACTTT.

In this sample, this clonotype turned up a few times. The chain has TRBV7-2 and TRBJ2-7, with TRBD1 matching 9 bases. The CDR3 is 17 amino acids. The germline V gene encodes CDR1 SGHTA and CDR2 FQGNSA. V dropped 5 bases and J dropped 3; count of bases not matched to a gene: 14. The CDR3 nucleotides read TGTGCCAGCAGCCCTAACCGGGACAGGGAACGACTCTACGAGCAGTACTTC. This gives the protein CASSPNRDRERLYEQYF.

The rearrangement joins TRBV10-3 to TRBJ2-6, with 7 nucleotides matching TRBD1. V lost 5 bases, J lost 0 bases, and 4 bases stayed unmatched. Germline values: CDR1 ENHRY, CDR2 SYGVKD. This CDR3 has 16 residues. The CDR3 DNA follows: TGTGCCATCAGTACGGGACAGCTCTCTGGGGCCAACGTCCTGACTTTC. This encodes CAISTGQLSGANVLTF.